This T cell receptor (beta chain) was profiled in a study of cytomegalovirus exposure and HLA in healthy donors. Study-wide points: Rarity characterized most TCR sequences, yet some public TCRs appeared in many donors. According to a subsequent analysis, TCR clusters from the first cohort were inclined to appear together in the roughly 120 validation repertoires. In vitro experiments confirmed that three CMV-associated chains were specific for CMV antigens.

The CDR3 is 14 amino acids. Trimming took 4 bases from V and 11 from J, leaving 16 bases between them. Germline V gives CDR1 SGHDT, CDR2 YYEEEE. Measured with immunoSEQ multiplex PCR; TCRdb has only the in-frame clones, and not every one. This sample yields about 130,000 clones, of which roughly nine tenths are seen a single time; 0.95% to 1.5% belongs to the top ten. Note on this clone: Antigen unknown.

The sequence was collected from a woman aged 18 to 35 in good health and CMV-seronegative. Sequenced sample: PBMCs. The V call is TRBV5-6, the J call TRBJ1-6; D is perhaps TRBD1 (5 bases). The CDR3 DNA is TGTGCCAGCAGCCGCAACGCGGGACTTACACCCCTCCACTTT. It is translated as CASSRNAGLTPLHF.